The sequence of this TCR beta chain was determined in a study of blood T cell repertoires in COVID-19. This clone was observed once. Here immunoSEQ multiplex PCR was the method, and the copy in TCRdb shows in-frame clones only, minus some. The table records about 410,000 clones, under 90% of them present only once. Germline V gives CDR1 LGHDT, CDR2 YNNKEL (reference sequence). V lost 4 bases, J lost 5 bases, and 11 bases lay in between. The CDR3 spans 14 residues. Sample: PBMCs or T cells enriched from blood (not recorded which). The sequence came from a woman in her thirties who had recovered from COVID-19. This chain links TRBV3-1 (or the pseudogene TRBV3-2) with TRBJ2-2; the D is unclear. The CDR3 DNA sequence: TGTGCCAGCAGCCCCCAAGAGGAGACCGGGGAGCTGTTTTTT. Amino acids: CASSPQEETGELFF.